One TCR beta chain is described in this entry. This entry comes from a study of CXCR3-negative and CXCR3-positive naive CD8 T cells. CDR3 size: 13 residues. CDR1 is SQVTM, CDR2 ANQGSEA, per germline. cDNA libraries for TRB were generated by 5' RACE incorporating UMI labels. With the 5' RACE reads reprocessed, TCRdb shows one record per CDR3 protein and no DNA. The sample table sets out tens of thousands of distinct CDR3 sequences. The clonotype was recovered from a human donor in good health. Some clones in this sample may be carry-over from other donors' samples. The rearrangement uses TRBV29-1 and TRBJ2-2. Sequenced input: naive CXCR3- CD8+ T cells from blood. Subset defined: CD45RO-CCR7+CD27+CD95- naive CD8+ T cells lacking CXCR3 (TNR3-). The CDR3 is CSVIQSLTGELFF.